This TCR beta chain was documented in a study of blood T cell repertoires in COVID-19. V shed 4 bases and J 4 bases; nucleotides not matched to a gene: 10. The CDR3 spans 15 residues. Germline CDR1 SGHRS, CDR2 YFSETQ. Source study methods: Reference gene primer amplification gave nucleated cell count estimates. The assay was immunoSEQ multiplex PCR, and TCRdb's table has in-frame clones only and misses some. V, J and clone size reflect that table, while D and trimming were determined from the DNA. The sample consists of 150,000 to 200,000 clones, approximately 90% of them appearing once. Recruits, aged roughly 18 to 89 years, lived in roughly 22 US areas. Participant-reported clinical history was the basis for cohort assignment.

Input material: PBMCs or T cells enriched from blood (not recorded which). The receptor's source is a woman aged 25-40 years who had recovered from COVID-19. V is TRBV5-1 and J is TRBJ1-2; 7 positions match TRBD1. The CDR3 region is CASSPGQVYVYGYTF. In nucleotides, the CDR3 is TGCGCCAGCAGCCCCGGACAGGTCTACGTCTATGGCTACACCTTC.